The 2 T cell receptor beta chains reported below all come from one sample, sequenced in a study of control samples from healthy donors and cancer patients. Clones were read by immunoSEQ multiplex PCR, and TCRdb kept only the in-frame ones, dropping some. The repertoire holds some 150,000 clones, roughly 89% seen once, with 1.5% in the top ten. The sequenced sample consisted of blood. Every receptor here comes from a woman younger than 45 in good health.

The chain is built from TRBV28 and TRBJ1-5; D is perhaps TRBD1 (6 bases). The CDR3 loop spans 14 amino acids. Per the germline V gene, CDR1 is MDHEN and CDR2 is SYDVKM. Trimming shortened V by 5 bases and J by 2 bases, and 10 bases separated the two germline ends. The CDR3 region is CASSTGTGNQPQHF. The CDR3 coding sequence is TGTGCCAGCAGTACAGGGACGGGCAATCAGCCCCAGCATTTT.

The genes are TRBV7-9 and TRBJ2-7; the match to TRBD2 covers 7 bases. The length of the CDR3 is 14 residues. In germline, CDR1 is SEHNR, CDR2 FQNEAQ (reference sequence). J was trimmed by 3 bases and V by 2 bases; bases with no gene match: 4. The CDR3 loop is CASSLLPSGYEQYF. CDR3 DNA: TGTGCCAGCAGCTTATTACCTAGCGGCTACGAGCAGTACTTC.